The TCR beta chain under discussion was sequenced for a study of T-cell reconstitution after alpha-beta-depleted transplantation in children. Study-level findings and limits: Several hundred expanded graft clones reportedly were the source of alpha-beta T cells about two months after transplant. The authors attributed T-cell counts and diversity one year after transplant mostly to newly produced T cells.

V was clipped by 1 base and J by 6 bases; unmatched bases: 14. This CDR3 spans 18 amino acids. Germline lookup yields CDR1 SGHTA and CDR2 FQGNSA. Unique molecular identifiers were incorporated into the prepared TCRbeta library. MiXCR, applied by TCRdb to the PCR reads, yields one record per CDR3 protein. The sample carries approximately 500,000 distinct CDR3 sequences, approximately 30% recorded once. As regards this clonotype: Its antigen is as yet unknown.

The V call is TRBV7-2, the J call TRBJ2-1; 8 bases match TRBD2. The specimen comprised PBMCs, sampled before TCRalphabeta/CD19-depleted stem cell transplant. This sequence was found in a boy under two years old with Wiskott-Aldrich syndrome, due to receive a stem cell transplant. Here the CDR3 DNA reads TGTGCCAGCAGCTTAGGCTTCGTGGCGGGAGGAAGAGGCAATGAGCAGTTCTTC. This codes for CASSLGFVAGGRGNEQFF.